These T cell receptor beta chains were read from a single sample in a study of cytomegalovirus exposure and HLA in healthy donors. The protocol was immunoSEQ multiplex PCR, while the TCRdb copy is restricted to in-frame clones and leaves out a portion. The data contain approximately 150,000 clones, about a tenth of them singletons. The sample consisted of PBMCs. The source of these receptors is a male donor in good health and CMV-seronegative. Each CDR3 is given with its conserved first and last residue.

CDR3aa: CASSGGQLSGNTIYF; j_gene: TRBJ1-3; len: 15; v_gene: TRBV5-4
CDR3aa: CASSKIDREAFF; j_gene: TRBJ1-1; len: 12; v_gene: TRBV7-2
CDR3aa: CASSLDRGYEKLFF; j_gene: TRBJ1-4; len: 14; v_gene: TRBV5-1
CDR3aa: CASSSLAGGSYNEQFF; j_gene: TRBJ2-1; len: 16; v_gene: TRBV7-9
CDR3aa: CASSLRLAAKNIQYF; j_gene: TRBJ2-4; len: 15; v_gene: TRBV7-2
CDR3aa: CASSSGTSGINEQFF; j_gene: TRBJ2-1; len: 15; v_gene: TRBV7-9
CDR3aa: CASSSGQGRDGYTF; j_gene: TRBJ1-2; len: 14; v_gene: TRBV5-8
CDR3aa: CASSQDIPVGKLFF; j_gene: TRBJ1-4; len: 14; v_gene: TRBV4-3
CDR3aa: CASTLGQGADTQYF; j_gene: TRBJ2-3; len: 14; v_gene: TRBV7-9
CDR3aa: CASSECCAGPFQGGNQPQHF; j_gene: TRBJ1-5; len: 20; v_gene: TRBV10-1
CDR3aa: CASSLGDRGYEQYF; j_gene: TRBJ2-7; len: 14; v_gene: TRBV7-2
CDR3aa: CASSYRQGDSPLHF; j_gene: TRBJ1-6; len: 14; v_gene: TRBV6-5
CDR3aa: CASSVQVSGQGTNIQYF; j_gene: TRBJ2-4; len: 17; v_gene: TRBV6-1
CDR3aa: CASSYREDSYEQYF; j_gene: TRBJ2-7; len: 14; v_gene: TRBV28
CDR3aa: CATRRRLADPSTDTQYF; j_gene: TRBJ2-3; len: 17; v_gene: TRBV27
CDR3aa: CASSPRDRGEGNTEAFF; j_gene: TRBJ1-1; len: 17; v_gene: TRBV19
CDR3aa: CASSETSGVTDTQYF; j_gene: TRBJ2-3; len: 15; v_gene: TRBV10-2
CDR3aa: CASSLGPGQQNYGYTF; j_gene: TRBJ1-2; len: 16; v_gene: TRBV18
CDR3aa: CASSYATETYEQYF; j_gene: TRBJ2-7; len: 14; v_gene: TRBV6-6
CDR3aa: CASAGGYQETQYF; j_gene: TRBJ2-5; len: 13; v_gene: TRBV2
CDR3aa: CASSARDRSSYEQYF; j_gene: TRBJ2-7; len: 15; v_gene: TRBV5-1
CDR3aa: CASSVARGNTIYF; j_gene: TRBJ1-3; len: 13; v_gene: TRBV9
CDR3aa: CASSLSSLVAGHVSYEQYF; j_gene: TRBJ2-7; len: 19; v_gene: TRBV28
CDR3aa: CASSSRFGGNEQFF; j_gene: TRBJ2-1; len: 14; v_gene: TRBV27
CDR3aa: CASSLSGQDSNTEAFF; j_gene: TRBJ1-1; len: 16; v_gene: TRBV5-1
CDR3aa: CASSGRDRPGEKLFF; j_gene: TRBJ1-4; len: 15; v_gene: TRBV14
CDR3aa: CASSLAAGNSYNEQFF; j_gene: TRBJ2-1; len: 16; v_gene: TRBV5-4
CDR3aa: CASSESNTEAFF; j_gene: TRBJ1-1; len: 12; v_gene: TRBV6-1
CDR3aa: CSARTRTYEQYF; j_gene: TRBJ2-7; len: 12; v_gene: TRBV29-1
CDR3aa: CASSLRGGGPPTDTQYF; j_gene: TRBJ2-3; len: 17; v_gene: TRBV27
CDR3aa: CASSVAGGADTQYF; j_gene: TRBJ2-3; len: 14; v_gene: TRBV2
CDR3aa: CASRPTGVPRRPGELFF; j_gene: TRBJ2-2; len: 17; v_gene: TRBV5-1
CDR3aa: CASSQGRGPWDGYTF; j_gene: TRBJ1-2; len: 15; v_gene: TRBV4-3
CDR3aa: CASSPILRADTQYF; j_gene: TRBJ2-3; len: 14; v_gene: TRBV7-9
CDR3aa: CATGGEKLFF; j_gene: TRBJ1-4; len: 10; v_gene: TRBV10-3
CDR3aa: CSVELALAGELFF; j_gene: TRBJ2-2; len: 13; v_gene: TRBV29-1
CDR3aa: CASSFTGAAETQYF; j_gene: TRBJ2-5; len: 14; v_gene: TRBV5-1
CDR3aa: CASSFVGGTEAFF; j_gene: TRBJ1-1; len: 13; v_gene: TRBV7-2
CDR3aa: CSVDVQSYGYTF; j_gene: TRBJ1-2; len: 12; v_gene: TRBV29-1
CDR3aa: CAISSGLTEAFF; j_gene: TRBJ1-1; len: 12; v_gene: TRBV10-3
CDR3aa: CASSQDRQGINQPQHF; j_gene: TRBJ1-5; len: 16; v_gene: TRBV4-3
CDR3aa: CAIRPTGTMNTEAFF; j_gene: TRBJ1-1; len: 15; v_gene: TRBV10-3
CDR3aa: CASSLEANYGYTF; j_gene: TRBJ1-2; len: 13; v_gene: TRBV7-9
CDR3aa: CASSFGTGGITGNTIYF; j_gene: TRBJ1-3; len: 17; v_gene: TRBV5-4
CDR3aa: CASSARTATNEKLFF; j_gene: TRBJ1-4; len: 15; v_gene: TRBV6-5
CDR3aa: CASSFYRAEHNSPLHF; j_gene: TRBJ1-6; len: 16; v_gene: TRBV6-5
CDR3aa: CASSQPEQRDHEQYF; j_gene: TRBJ2-7; len: 15; v_gene: TRBV4-1
CDR3aa: CASSYSPQGQETQYF; j_gene: TRBJ2-5; len: 15; v_gene: TRBV6-5